These 30 T cell receptor beta chains were all obtained from the same sample, sequenced in a study of graft-versus-host responses after intestinal transplantation. Assay: immunoSEQ multiplex PCR; the TCRdb copy retains only in-frame clones and omits some. The sample has under 50,000 clones, more than 80% seen once. Sample: PBMCs, taken 700 to 750 days after intestinal transplantation. The receptor set was obtained from a human patient who received an intestinal transplant, so some T cells may come from the graft donor.

The J gene is TRBJ2-2, the V gene TRBV7-9, with 9 bases matching TRBD1. This CDR3 contains 16 residues. V trimming: 5 bases; J trimming: 7 bases; junction bases outside the gene matches: 11. The germline gives CDR1 SEHNR, CDR2 FQNEAQ (reference sequence). The CDR3 nucleotides are TGTGCCAGCAGCACCCGGGACAGGGTTACCAACGGGGAGCTGTTTTTT. Protein sequence: CASSTRDRVTNGELFF.

The rearrangement uses TRBV28 and TRBJ1-1; the D gene is possibly TRBD1 (6 bases). Germline V gives CDR1 MDHEN, CDR2 SYDVKM. The CDR3 has 17 amino acids. V lost 5 bases and J 6 bases, leaving 25 bases between the germline ends. The CDR3, as DNA: TGTGCCAGCAGTCCCTATCCCCGAGGTGGGGGCGGCGCTGAAGCTTTCTTT. Its translation: CASSPYPRGGGGAEAFF.

DNA for the CDR3: TGTGCCATCAGTGCCAGCTACGAGCAGTACTTC. It encodes CAISASYEQYF. The chain couples TRBV10-3 to TRBJ2-7; D unclear. The CDR3 is made up of 11 amino acids. The germline V gene has CDR1 ENHRY and CDR2 SYGVKD. Trimming shortened V by 4 bases and J by 3 bases, and 4 bases separated the two germline ends.

V usage is TRBV2 and J usage is TRBJ1-5; D gene uncertain. V dropped 1 base and J dropped 9 bases, with 4 bases sitting between them. From germline, CDR1 is SNHLY and CDR2 FYNNEI. The CDR3 extends over 11 amino acids. The CDR3 region has the DNA TGTGCCAGCAGTGAAGGACGGCCCCAGCATTTT. Protein sequence: CASSEGRPQHF.

The V gene is TRBV7-9, the J gene TRBJ1-5; tentatively, D is TRBD1 (5 bases). V was trimmed by 3 bases and J by 2 bases, leaving 11 bases between them. The CDR3 contains 15 residues. Germline assignment: CDR1 SEHNR and CDR2 FQNEAQ (reference sequence). The CDR3 sequence is CASSLGGFGNQPQHF. CDR3 coding DNA: TGTGCCAGCAGCTTGGGGGGATTCGGCAATCAGCCCCAGCATTTT.

For the CDR3, the DNA is TGCAGCGCCCTAGGGACTAGCAGGGTCTACGAGCAGTACTTC. Protein sequence: CSALGTSRVYEQYF. The chain is built from TRBV29-1 and TRBJ2-7; 9 nucleotides agree with TRBD2. The CDR3 is 14 amino acids. From germline, CDR1 is SQVTM and CDR2 ANQGSEA. The V gene end was trimmed by 7 bases and the J gene end by 3 bases; junction bases not matched to a gene: 10.

The V call is TRBV5-1, the J call TRBJ1-3; D perhaps matches TRBD1 (5 bases). This CDR3 is built from 15 residues. Trimming stripped 4 bases from V and 0 bases from J, with 11 bases between. CDR1 and CDR2 (germline): SGHRS, YFSETQ. The chain's CDR3 is CASSPMGVSGNTIYF. The CDR3 nucleotides read TGCGCCAGCAGCCCCATGGGGGTCTCTGGAAACACCATATATTTT.

This rearrangement joins TRBV2 to TRBJ2-7, with 11 nucleotides matching TRBD1. Trimming removed 6 bases from V and 4 bases from J; junction bases left unmatched: 2. The CDR3 covers 13 residues. Germline lookup yields CDR1 SNHLY and CDR2 FYNNEI. The CDR3 sequence: CASRDRGPYEQYF. In DNA, the CDR3 is TGTGCCAGCAGGGACAGGGGGCCGTACGAGCAGTACTTC.

This sequence joins TRBV7-9 and TRBJ1-2; D gene ambiguous. This CDR3 is built from 13 residues. Per germline, CDR1 SEHNR and CDR2 FQNEAQ (reference sequence). V was pared by 3 bases and J by 6 bases, with 11 bases between. CDR3 in DNA: TGTGCCAGCAGCTTTGAAGGGTTTGATGGCTACACCTTC. Its translation: CASSFEGFDGYTF.

This clone has only one observation. This sequence joins TRBV9 and TRBJ2-1; 9 nucleotides align to TRBD2. Germline V gene sequence: CDR1 SGDLS, CDR2 YYNGEE. The CDR3 spans 17 residues. V lost 4 bases, J lost 2 bases, and 10 bases stayed unmatched. The CDR3 here is CASSRGGREGPYNEQFF. The CDR3 bases are TGTGCCAGCAGCCGGGGGGGGCGGGAGGGGCCCTACAATGAGCAGTTCTTC.

The chain has TRBV7-6 and TRBJ1-1; D is uncertain. Germline loops: CDR1 SGHVS, CDR2 FNYEAQ. CDR3 size: 14 residues. V lost 1 base to trimming and J lost 0 bases, with 6 bases between them. The chain's CDR3 is CASSLESVNTEAFF. DNA of the CDR3: TGTGCCAGCAGCTTAGAATCCGTGAACACTGAAGCTTTCTTT.

This rearrangement joins TRBV6-5 to TRBJ1-1; D is undetermined. V was cut by 4 bases and J by 5 bases, with 11 bases left in between. CDR1 is MNHEY, CDR2 SVGAGI, per germline. The CDR3 has 13 residues. CDR3 sequence reads: CASSSNRETEAFF. DNA of the CDR3: TGTGCCAGCAGTTCCAACAGAGAGACTGAAGCTTTCTTT.

The gene calls are TRBV7-9 and TRBJ2-1; 11 nucleotides agree with TRBD2. The length of the CDR3 is 16 residues. Germline loops: CDR1 SEHNR, CDR2 FQNEAQ (reference sequence). V lost 5 bases to trimming and J lost 10 bases; unmatched junction nucleotides: 13. The CDR3 here is CASSPLGLAGGREQFF. CDR3 sequence (DNA): TGTGCCAGCAGCCCCCTCGGGCTAGCGGGAGGAAGAGAGCAGTTCTTC.

The rearrangement joins TRBV25-1 to TRBJ2-5; 9 positions agree with TRBD2. After removal of 1 base from V and 5 bases from J, the junction contained 8 bases not matched to a gene. Germline V gene lookup returns CDR1 MGHDK and CDR2 SYGVNS. CDR3 length: 16 residues. CDR3 DNA sequence: TGTGCCAGCAGTGAATCGGCGGGGGGGCTCGATGAGACCCAGTACTTC. Translated, it gives CASSESAGGLDETQYF.

The genes are TRBV6-1 and TRBJ1-2, with 7 bases that match TRBD1. The CDR3 has 15 residues. V lost 6 bases, J lost 4 bases, and 11 bases stayed unmatched. Germline V gene lookup returns CDR1 MNHNS and CDR2 SASEGT. CDR3 DNA: TGTGCCAGCAGGGGCGACAGGGCCCTTTCCTATGGCTACACCTTC. It codes for CASRGDRALSYGYTF.

This clone was seen once. CDR3 loop: CAISSGTAYEQYF. The CDR3 DNA sequence: TGTGCCATCAGTTCGGGGACAGCATACGAGCAGTACTTC. The V and J genes are TRBV10-3 and TRBJ2-7, with TRBD1 identical over 7 bases. The CDR3 runs 13 residues. After removal of 5 bases from V and 4 bases from J, the junction contained 5 bases not matched to a gene. Germline V gene lookup returns CDR1 ENHRY and CDR2 SYGVKD.

The chain employs TRBV6-9 and TRBJ2-7; no definite D call. The CDR3 covers 14 residues. V was cut by 3 bases and J by 0 bases, with 9 bases left in between. Looked up from germline, CDR1 is MNHGY and CDR2 is SVAAGI. The CDR3 sequence: CASSYAWTSYEQYF. DNA for the CDR3: TGTGCCAGCAGTTACGCCTGGACCTCCTACGAGCAGTACTTC.

This rearrangement joins TRBV13 to TRBJ2-2, with TRBD1 identical over 7 bases. V shed 6 bases, J shed 7 bases, and the junction held 8 bases outside the gene matches. Per the germline V gene, CDR1 is PRHDT and CDR2 is FYEKMQ (reference sequence). The CDR3 sequence is 14 residues long. CDR3 protein: CASSLQGKHGELFF. CDR3 bases: TGTGCCAGCAGTTTACAGGGGAAGCACGGGGAGCTGTTTTTT.

The genes are TRBV10-1 and TRBJ2-2, with 10 bases lining up with TRBD1. Germline loops: CDR1 WNHNN, CDR2 SYGVQD (reference sequence). There are 14 residues in the CDR3. Trimming cost V 9 bases and J 7 bases; bases outside gene matches: 8. Here the CDR3 reads CARRGQGGYGELFF. CDR3 sequence (DNA): TGCGCCAGAAGAGGACAGGGGGGATACGGGGAGCTGTTTTTT.

The V call is TRBV5-1, the J call TRBJ1-4, with D perhaps TRBD1 (5 bases). Germline-derived CDR1 and CDR2 are SGHRS and YFSETQ. CDR3 length: 16 amino acids. V was trimmed by 5 bases and J by 3 bases, leaving 17 bases between them. The CDR3 DNA sequence: TGCGCCAGCAGTCCTAGTTCGGGGGGGTCTAATGAAAAACTGTTTTTT. Protein sequence: CASSPSSGGSNEKLFF.

J is TRBJ1-2 and V is TRBV12-5, with TRBD1 matching 7 bases. Germline CDR1 is LGHNT and CDR2 is FRNRAP. The junction had 9 bases not matched to a gene; V was cut back by 6 bases and J by 8 bases. CDR3 length: 13 residues. The DNA for the CDR3 is TGTGCTAGTGGAACTACTACAGGGGACGGCTACACCTTC. Its protein is CASGTTTGDGYTF.

The chain couples TRBV2 to TRBJ1-1, with 7 bases that match TRBD1. This CDR3 region has 15 residues. The V gene end was trimmed by 2 bases and the J gene end by 1 base; junction bases not matched to a gene: 4. Germline V gives CDR1 SNHLY, CDR2 FYNNEI. The CDR3 loop reads CASSETGTANTEAFF. Written as DNA, the CDR3 is TGTGCCAGCAGTGAAACCGGGACAGCGAACACTGAAGCTTTCTTT.

The rearrangement uses TRBV7-2 and TRBJ2-7; the match to TRBD2 covers 10 bases. The germline V gene encodes CDR1 SGHTA and CDR2 FQGNSA. V shed 2 bases, J shed 5 bases, and the junction held 9 bases outside the gene matches. The CDR3 loop spans 16 amino acids. This CDR3 is CASSLPGTSEANEQYF. In DNA, the CDR3 is TGTGCCAGCAGCTTACCTGGGACTAGCGAGGCCAACGAGCAGTACTTC.

The chain is built from TRBV4-1 and TRBJ1-3, with D possibly matching TRBD1 (6 bases). Germline assignment: CDR1 MGHRA and CDR2 YSYEKL. This CDR3 comprises 15 residues. V was pared by 0 bases and J by 3 bases, with 9 bases between. As DNA, the CDR3 is TGCGCCAGCAGCCAAGAAGCACAGGGTGGAAACACCATATATTTT. Amino acid sequence: CASSQEAQGGNTIYF.

This clone has a single count. The J gene is TRBJ2-3, the V gene TRBV7-9; 8 bases are a match to TRBD2. Germline assignment: CDR1 SEHNR and CDR2 FQNEAQ (reference sequence). This CDR3 region has 16 residues. V gave up 1 base and J gave up 0 bases; unmatched junction bases: 3. The CDR3 region is CASSLVGTSSTDTQYF. DNA for the CDR3: TGTGCCAGCAGCTTAGTTGGGACTAGTAGCACAGATACGCAGTATTTT.

The CDR3 spells CASSPTTGPNEQFF. The DNA for the CDR3 is TGTGCCAGCAGCCCGACGACAGGACCCAATGAGCAGTTCTTC. The V and J genes are TRBV27 and TRBJ2-1; a weak D match, TRBD1 (6 bases). The CDR3 has 14 amino acids. Deletions cut 6 bases from V and 6 bases from J, with 15 bases between. Germline V CDR1 and CDR2: MNHEY, SMNVEV (reference sequence).

This rearrangement joins TRBV7-9 to TRBJ2-5, with 12 bases that match TRBD2. The CDR3 runs to 13 residues. Germline V gene lookup returns CDR1 SEHNR and CDR2 FQNEAQ (reference sequence). After removal of 7 bases from V and 6 bases from J, the junction contained 3 bases not matched to a gene. The CDR3 loop is CASNLAGGKTQYF. In DNA, the CDR3 is TGTGCCAGCAATCTAGCGGGGGGGAAGACCCAGTACTTC.

Concerning this clone itself: One end of the junction is discordant with germline, which a read error may explain. The rearrangement joins TRBV2 to TRBJ2-7; 9 bases match TRBD1. CDR1 SNHLY and CDR2 FYNNEI come from the germline V gene. The CDR3 spans 13 residues. The CDR3 DNA reads TGTGCCAGCAGTGAGTTAGTATGGGACAGGGACCTATTC. Its translation: CASSELVWDRDLF.

The chain combines TRBV6-6 with TRBJ1-6; no definite D call. The CDR3 extends over 12 amino acids. CDR1 MNHNY and CDR2 SVGAGI come from the germline V gene (reference sequence). Trimming removed 3 bases from V and 8 bases from J, with 5 bases in between. The CDR3 nucleotides are TGTGCCAGCAGTTATACTGATTCACCCCTCCACTTT. Translating it yields CASSYTDSPLHF.

This chain uses TRBV29-1 with TRBJ1-5; D may be TRBD1 (5 bases). The V and J ends lost 4 bases and 0 bases respectively, with 10 bases between them. The CDR3 loop spans 14 amino acids. Germline values: CDR1 SQVTM, CDR2 ANQGSEA. Written as DNA, the CDR3 is TGCAGCGTTGGGGGCCAGAATAGCAATCAGCCCCAGCATTTT. Protein sequence: CSVGGQNSNQPQHF.